These 15 T cell receptor beta chains share one sample of origin, sequenced in a study of graft-versus-host responses after intestinal transplantation (TCRdb year 2021). No antigens are known for them. What the time point label conveys for this sample: cells obtained before transplantation from donor or recipient. The library was produced with the immunoSEQ multiplex PCR assay. TCRdb carries this immuneACCESS record with in-frame sequences only. Its versions omit some clonotypes, under half of them owing to an unresolved V gene in the studies checked, with the rest unexplained. This sample is represented by around 89,000 clones; approximately 90% of them were singletons. The ten most abundant clones make up roughly 0.44% of the sample. The sample in question was unstimulated CD8+ T cells sorted from spleen or lymph node cells, obtained before transplant. The receptors here all came from a human donor who was the organ donor for an intestinal transplant.

This rearrangement joins TRBV11-2 to TRBJ2-3; D possibly corresponds to TRBD2 (5 bases). This CDR3 comprises 16 residues. The V and J ends lost 1 base and 2 bases respectively, with 13 bases between them. CDR1 SGHAT and CDR2 FQNNGV come from the germline V gene. The CDR3 coding sequence is TGTGCCAGCAGCTTAGGAGGGTTGGAGGTCACAGATACGCAGTATTTT. Translating it yields CASSLGGLEVTDTQYF.

This clone was found a few times. For the CDR3, the DNA is TGTGCCAGCAGTTTCGGGGGGAACACTGAAGCTTTCTTT. Translated, it gives CASSFGGNTEAFF. The gene calls are TRBV28 and TRBJ1-1; maybe TRBD1 (5 bases). The CDR3 is made up of 13 amino acids. CDR1 MDHEN and CDR2 SYDVKM come from the germline V gene. V gave up 3 bases and J gave up 1 base, with 6 bases separating them. The variable domain in full, completed from reference TRBV28 and TRBJ1-1, reads DVKVTQSSRYLVKRTGEKVFLECVQDMDHENMFWYRQDPGLGLRLIYFSYDVKMKEKGDIPEGYSVSREKKERFSLILESASTNQTSMYLCASSFGGNTEAFFGQGTRLTVV.

This chain joins TRBV9 and TRBJ1-2; a weak D match, TRBD1 (6 bases). V lost 0 bases and J lost 1, with 10 bases in between. There are 15 residues in the CDR3. Germline V gene lookup returns CDR1 SGDLS and CDR2 YYNGEE. CDR3 in DNA: TGTGCCAGCAGCGTAGAGCCAGGGGTTAACTATGGCTACACCTTC. This translates into CASSVEPGVNYGYTF.

The V and J genes are TRBV23-1 and TRBJ2-7; 7 bases agree with TRBD1. TRBV23-1 carries the ORF label, with uncertain function. CDR3 length: 18 residues. Losses at the gene ends were 1 base for V and 0 bases for J; bases not matched to a gene: 12. CDR3 amino acids: CASSQFPPGQRSSYEQYF. In nucleotides, the CDR3 is TGCGCCAGCAGTCAATTTCCCCCGGGACAGAGGAGCTCCTACGAGCAGTACTTC.

V usage is TRBV13 and J usage is TRBJ1-2; D may be TRBD1 (6 bases). This CDR3 spans 13 amino acids. Trimming removed 8 bases from V and 4 bases from J, with 14 bases in between. The germline CDR1 and CDR2 sequences are PRHDT and FYEKMQ (reference sequence). CDR3 nucleotide sequence: TGTGCCAGCCACAGGGTGGACAGCTATGGCTACACCTTC. This gives the protein CASHRVDSYGYTF.

The gene calls are TRBV7-8 and TRBJ2-4; possible D gene TRBD2, 7 bases. Trimming took 1 base from V and 8 from J, leaving 15 bases between them. The V gene's germline CDR1 is SGHVS and CDR2 FQNEAQ. The CDR3 is 15 amino acids. In DNA, the CDR3 is TGTGCCAGCAGCTTAGTTTCCGGGGGGCTAGACATTCAGTACTTC. As protein: CASSLVSGGLDIQYF.

The chain carries TRBV19 and TRBJ2-7; D is uncertain. This CDR3 has 11 amino acids. CDR1 is LNHDA, CDR2 SQIVND, per germline (reference sequence). Trimming removed 9 bases at V and 6 bases at J, with 12 bases between. In nucleotides, the CDR3 is TGTGCCAGCAGTTCTGGCCGCGAGCAGTACTTC. Its protein product is CASSSGREQYF.

The genes are TRBV5-6 and TRBJ1-2; 7 nucleotides match TRBD1. V was pared by 0 bases and J by 2 bases, with 7 bases of the junction left unmatched. The CDR3 runs 16 residues. Germline V gene lookup returns CDR1 SGHDT and CDR2 YYEEEE. This CDR3 reads CASSLADRELNYGYTF. For the CDR3, the DNA is TGTGCCAGCAGCTTGGCTGACAGGGAACTAAACTATGGCTACACCTTC.

V and J are TRBV7-9 and TRBJ2-7; TRBD2 agrees at 9 bases. Losses at the gene ends were 2 bases for V and 6 bases for J; bases not matched to a gene: 5. This CDR3 is built from 14 residues. From germline, CDR1 is SEHNR and CDR2 FQNEAQ (reference sequence). The CDR3 is CASSLPSGGIEQYF. The CDR3 DNA follows: TGTGCCAGCAGCTTACCCAGCGGGGGGATCGAGCAGTACTTC. Looking up the rest from reference TRBV7-9 and TRBJ2-7 gives the full variable domain: DTGVSQNPRHKITKRGQNVTFRCDPISEHNRLYWYRQTLGQGPEFLTYFQNEAQLEKSRLLSDRFSAERPKGSFSTLEIQRTEQGDSAMYLCASSLPSGGIEQYFGPGTRLTVT.

This chain links TRBV19 with TRBJ2-7; D unclear. CDR1 is LNHDA, CDR2 SQIVND, per germline (reference sequence). This CDR3 region has 14 residues. V was shortened by 10 bases and J by 5 bases, with 21 bases between the two germline ends. CDR3 in amino acids: CANNFSTKKDEQYF. The CDR3 DNA follows: TGTGCCAACAATTTCTCGACAAAGAAGGACGAGCAGTACTTC.

The gene calls are TRBV4-1 and TRBJ2-5, with 16 bases identical to TRBD2. CDR3 length equals 22 residues. Germline V gives CDR1 MGHRA, CDR2 YSYEKL. The J segment lost 1 base and the V segment lost 1 base, leaving 15 bases of the junction unmatched. The CDR3: CASSQGSRSGTSGGASQETQYF. CDR3 sequence (DNA): TGCGCCAGCAGCCAAGGCTCAAGATCGGGGACTAGCGGGGGGGCCTCCCAAGAGACCCAGTACTTC.

This chain connects TRBV9 to TRBJ2-3, with 9 nucleotides matching TRBD2. Trimming cost V 0 bases and J 5 bases; bases outside gene matches: 4. The CDR3 extends over 15 amino acids. CDR1 and CDR2 (germline): SGDLS, YYNGEE. The CDR3 DNA follows: TGTGCCAGCAGCGTAGACGTAGCGGGGGAAGATACGCAGTATTTT. Its protein is CASSVDVAGEDTQYF. The full variable domain, with the rest looked up from reference TRBV9 and TRBJ2-3, is DSGVTQTPKHLITATGQRVTLRCSPRSGDLSVYWYQQSLDQGLQFLIQYYNGEERAKGNILERFSAQQFPDLHSELNLSSLELGDSALYFCASSVDVAGEDTQYFGPGTRLTVL.

The chain uses TRBV9 and TRBJ1-3, with D unclear. The CDR3 runs 14 residues. Looked up from germline, CDR1 is SGDLS and CDR2 is YYNGEE. V was clipped by 4 bases and J by 8 bases, with 16 bases between them. CDR3 in DNA: TGTGCCAGCAGCCTCCTGGGCCAAGCGGACACCATATATTTT. Protein sequence: CASSLLGQADTIYF.

V is TRBV11-2 and J is TRBJ1-1; unclear D gene. Germline V CDR1 and CDR2: SGHAT, FQNNGV. The V gene lost 3 bases and the J gene lost 1 base, with 6 bases spanning the gap. CDR3 length: 13 residues. Written as DNA, the CDR3 is TGTGCCAGCAGCTTCGGTGCGAACACTGAAGCTTTCTTT. Protein: CASSFGANTEAFF. The variable domain in full, with the rest retrieved from reference TRBV11-2 and TRBJ1-1, is EAGVAQSPRYKIIEKRQSVAFWCNPISGHATLYWYQQILGQGPKLLIQFQNNGVVDDSQLPKDRFSAERLKGVDSTLKIQPAKLEDSAVYLCASSFGANTEAFFGQGTRLTVV.

The chain recombines TRBV19 with TRBJ2-1, with D possibly matching TRBD2 (6 bases). V was shortened by 3 bases and J by 7 bases, with 7 bases between the two germline ends. The germline V gene encodes CDR1 LNHDA and CDR2 SQIVND (reference sequence). CDR3 length: 12 amino acids. DNA of the CDR3: TGTGCCAGTAGTATCGGGGGTAATGAGCAGTTCTTC. It translates to CASSIGGNEQFF.